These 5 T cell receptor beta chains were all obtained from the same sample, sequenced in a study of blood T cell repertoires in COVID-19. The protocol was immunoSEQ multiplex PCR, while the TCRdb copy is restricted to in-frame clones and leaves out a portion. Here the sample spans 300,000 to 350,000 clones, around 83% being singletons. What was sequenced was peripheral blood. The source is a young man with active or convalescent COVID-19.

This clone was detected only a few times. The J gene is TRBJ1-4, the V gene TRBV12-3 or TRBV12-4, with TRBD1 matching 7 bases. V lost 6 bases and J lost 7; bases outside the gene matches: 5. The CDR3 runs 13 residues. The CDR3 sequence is CASRTGRGEKLFF. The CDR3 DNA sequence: TGTGCCAGCAGGACAGGGAGAGGTGAAAAACTGTTTTTT.

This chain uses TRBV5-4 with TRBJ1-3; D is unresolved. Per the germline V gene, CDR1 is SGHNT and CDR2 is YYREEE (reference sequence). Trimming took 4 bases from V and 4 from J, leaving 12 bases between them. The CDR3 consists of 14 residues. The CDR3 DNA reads TGTGCCAGCAGCCTGGAGCGGGGAGGAAACACCATATATTTT. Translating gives CASSLERGGNTIYF.

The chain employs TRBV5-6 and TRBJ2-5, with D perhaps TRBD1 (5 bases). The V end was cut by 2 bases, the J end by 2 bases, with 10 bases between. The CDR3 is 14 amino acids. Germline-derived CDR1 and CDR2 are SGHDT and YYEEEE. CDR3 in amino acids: CASSLRGPQETQYF. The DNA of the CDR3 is TGTGCCAGCAGCTTAAGGGGCCCACAAGAGACCCAGTACTTC.

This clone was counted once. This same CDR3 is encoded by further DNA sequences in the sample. The CDR3 here is CASSISAGGYGYTF. For the CDR3, the DNA is TGTGCCAGTAGTATCTCGGCAGGGGGCTATGGCTACACCTTC. The rearrangement joins TRBV19 to TRBJ1-2; TRBD1 matches at 7 bases. Germline lookup yields CDR1 LNHDA and CDR2 SQIVND (reference sequence). V gave up 3 bases and J gave up 4 bases; unmatched junction bases: 5. This CDR3 contains 14 residues.

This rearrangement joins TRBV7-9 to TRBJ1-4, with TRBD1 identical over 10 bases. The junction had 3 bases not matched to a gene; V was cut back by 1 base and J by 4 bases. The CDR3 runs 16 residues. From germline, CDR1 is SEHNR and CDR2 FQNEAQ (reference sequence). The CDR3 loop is CASSLGGQGINEKLFF. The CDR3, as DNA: TGTGCCAGCAGCTTAGGGGGACAGGGGATTAATGAAAAACTGTTTTTT.